The clone carrying this T cell receptor (delta chain) appeared many times. Sequencing covered both gamma and delta TCR chains per sample. TCRdb called clones from the multiplex PCR reads again using CATT. The table lists roughly 93,000 delta-chain clones, almost 1.5% of them singletons, with about 10% in the top ten. This record belongs to a study of γδ T cells in repeated Plasmodium falciparum infection. The wider study: The natural-infection arm compared Malian children under seasonal malaria with matched Australian children. Donors had four controlled P. falciparum NF54 infections over roughly 620 days.

Bulk repertoires came from Vgamma9/Vdelta2+ or Vdelta2-negative gammadelta T cells flow-sorted from PBMC. Germline lookup yields CDR1 NSMFDY and CDR2 ISSIKDK. The CDR3 sequence is 17 residues long. The V gene lost 0 bases and the J gene lost 0 bases, with 18 bases spanning the gap. Sequenced: gamma-delta T cells from blood. The chain has TRAV29/DV5 and TRDJ1; tentatively, D is TRDD2 (5 bases). The source is a pool of human donors (malaria-infected and uninfected, not separated). The CDR3 protein is CAASARLPARYTDKLIF. The CDR3 DNA reads TGTGCAGCAAGCGCGCGTCTTCCCGCCCGGTACACCGATAAACTCATCTTT. Full variable domain (outside the CDR3, taken from reference TRAV29/DV5 and TRDJ1): DQQVKQNSPSLSVQEGRISILNCDYTNSMFDYFLWYKKYPAEGPTFLISISSIKDKNEDGRFTVFLNKSAKHLSLHIVPSQPGDSAVYFCAASARLPARYTDKLIFGKGTRVTVEP.